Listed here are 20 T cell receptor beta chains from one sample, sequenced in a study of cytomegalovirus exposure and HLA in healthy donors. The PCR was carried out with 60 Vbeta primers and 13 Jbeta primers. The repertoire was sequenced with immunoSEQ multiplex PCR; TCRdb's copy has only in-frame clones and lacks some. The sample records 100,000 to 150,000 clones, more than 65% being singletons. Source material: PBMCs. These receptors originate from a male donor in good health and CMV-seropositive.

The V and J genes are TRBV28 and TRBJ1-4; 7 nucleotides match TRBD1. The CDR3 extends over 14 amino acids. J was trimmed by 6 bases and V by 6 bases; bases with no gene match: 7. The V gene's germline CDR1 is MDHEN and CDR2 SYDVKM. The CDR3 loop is CASSTGQEDEKLFF. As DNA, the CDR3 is TGTGCCAGCAGCACCGGACAGGAAGATGAAAAACTGTTTTTT. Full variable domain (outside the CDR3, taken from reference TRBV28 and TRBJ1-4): DVKVTQSSRYLVKRTGEKVFLECVQDMDHENMFWYRQDPGLGLRLIYFSYDVKMKEKGDIPEGYSVSREKKERFSLILESASTNQTSMYLCASSTGQEDEKLFFGSGTQLSVL.

The CDR3 DNA is TGTGCCAGCAGCTTTGGAACCGGGTCCACCTACGAGCAGTACTTC. This codes for CASSFGTGSTYEQYF. The rearrangement joins TRBV28 to TRBJ2-7; D uncertain. V lost 6 bases and J lost 2, with 17 bases in between. This CDR3 region has 15 residues. In germline, CDR1 is MDHEN, CDR2 SYDVKM.

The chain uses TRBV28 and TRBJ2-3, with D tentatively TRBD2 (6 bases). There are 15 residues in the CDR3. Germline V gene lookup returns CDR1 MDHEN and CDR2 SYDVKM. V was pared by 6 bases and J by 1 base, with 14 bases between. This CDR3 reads CASRPGGVRTDTQYF. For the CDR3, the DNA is TGTGCCAGCAGGCCTGGAGGGGTCCGCACAGATACGCAGTATTTT.

The CDR3 loop reads CASSLGRAGETEAFF. The CDR3 DNA follows: TGTGCCAGCAGCTTGGGGAGGGCCGGGGAAACTGAAGCTTTCTTT. The chain is built from TRBV5-5 and TRBJ1-1; no clear D gene. CDR1 SGHKS and CDR2 YYEKEE come from the germline V gene (reference sequence). Trimming left V 0 bases short and J 5 bases short, with 14 bases between. CDR3 length: 15 residues. The whole variable domain, filled in from reference TRBV5-5 and TRBJ1-1, reads DAGVTQSPTHLIKTRGQQVTLRCSPISGHKSVSWYQQVLGQGPQFIFQYYEKEERGRGNFPDRFSARQFPNYSSELNVNALLLGDSALYLCASSLGRAGETEAFFGQGTRLTVV.

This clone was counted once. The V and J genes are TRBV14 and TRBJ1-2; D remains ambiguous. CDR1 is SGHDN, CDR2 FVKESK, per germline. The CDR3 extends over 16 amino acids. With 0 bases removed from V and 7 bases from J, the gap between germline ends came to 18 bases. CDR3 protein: CASSQDAIGVFSGYTF. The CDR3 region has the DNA TGTGCCAGCAGCCAAGACGCCATCGGGGTATTCAGTGGCTACACCTTC.

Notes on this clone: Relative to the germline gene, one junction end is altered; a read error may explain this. CDR3 sequence (DNA): TGTTCCAGCAGCAGCCCCGAAGAGACCCAGTACTTC. This gives the protein CSSSSPEETQYF. This chain joins TRBV7-9 and TRBJ2-5, with D uncertain. CDR1 is SEHNR, CDR2 FQNEAQ, per germline (reference sequence). The CDR3 length is 12 residues.

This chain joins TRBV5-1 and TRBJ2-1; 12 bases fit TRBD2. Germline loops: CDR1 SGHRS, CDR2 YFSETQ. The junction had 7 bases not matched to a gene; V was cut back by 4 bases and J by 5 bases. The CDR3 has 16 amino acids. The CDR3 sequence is CASSTGTSGYNNEQFF. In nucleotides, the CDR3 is TGCGCCAGCAGCACTGGGACTAGCGGGTACAACAATGAGCAGTTCTTC.

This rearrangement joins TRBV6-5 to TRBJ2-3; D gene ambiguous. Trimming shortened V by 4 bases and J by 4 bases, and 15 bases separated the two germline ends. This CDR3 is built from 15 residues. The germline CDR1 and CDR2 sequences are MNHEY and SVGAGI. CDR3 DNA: TGTGCCAGCAGTTCCAGCGTATTCCCCCCAGATACGCAGTATTTT. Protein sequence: CASSSSVFPPDTQYF.

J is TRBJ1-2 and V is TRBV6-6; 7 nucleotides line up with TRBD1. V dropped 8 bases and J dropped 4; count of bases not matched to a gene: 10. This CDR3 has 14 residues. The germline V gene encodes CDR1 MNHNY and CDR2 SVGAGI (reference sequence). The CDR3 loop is CASAGTDRLYGYTF. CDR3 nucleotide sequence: TGTGCCAGCGCCGGGACAGACCGTCTCTATGGCTACACCTTC.

The CDR3 protein is CSVTKTGSLPYEQYF. DNA for the CDR3: TGCAGCGTTACAAAGACAGGGTCCCTTCCCTACGAGCAGTACTTC. The rearrangement uses TRBV29-1 and TRBJ2-7; TRBD1 agrees at 7 bases. Germline CDR1 SQVTM, CDR2 ANQGSEA. The CDR3 runs to 15 residues. With V trimmed by 5 bases and J by 2 bases, 12 bases remained unmatched.

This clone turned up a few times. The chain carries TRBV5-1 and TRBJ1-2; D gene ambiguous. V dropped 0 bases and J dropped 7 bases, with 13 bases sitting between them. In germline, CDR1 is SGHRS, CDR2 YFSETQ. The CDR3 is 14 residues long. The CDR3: CASSLGQADGGYTF. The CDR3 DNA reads TGCGCCAGCAGCTTGGGCCAGGCTGATGGTGGCTACACCTTC.

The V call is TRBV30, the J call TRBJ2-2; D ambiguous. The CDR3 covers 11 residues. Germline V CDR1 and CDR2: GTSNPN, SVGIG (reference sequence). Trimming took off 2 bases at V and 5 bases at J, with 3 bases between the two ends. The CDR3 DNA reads TGTGCCTGGAGTTTAACCGGGGAGCTGTTTTTT. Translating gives CAWSLTGELFF.

The DNA of the CDR3 is TGTGCCAGCAGCCCCGGGGAGGCGGGGGGCTTCTATGGCTACACCTTC. Translating it yields CASSPGEAGGFYGYTF. The rearrangement joins TRBV7-2 to TRBJ1-2; the D gene is possibly TRBD1 (6 bases). The CDR3 covers 16 residues. Germline V lookup: CDR1 SGHTA, CDR2 FQGNSA. Trimming left V 5 bases short and J 4 bases short, with 20 bases between. The whole variable domain, filled in from reference TRBV7-2 and TRBJ1-2, reads GAGVSQSPSNKVTEKGKDVELRCDPISGHTALYWYRQSLGQGLEFLIYFQGNSAPDKSGLPSDRFSAERTGGSVSTLTIQRTQQEDSAVYLCASSPGEAGGFYGYTFGSGTRLTVV.

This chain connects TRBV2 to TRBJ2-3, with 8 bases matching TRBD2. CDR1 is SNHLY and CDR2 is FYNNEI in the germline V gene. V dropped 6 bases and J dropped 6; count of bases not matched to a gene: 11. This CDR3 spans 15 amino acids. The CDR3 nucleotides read TGTGCCAGCAGGGACGGGAGGGCCGGTGGGGATACGCAGTATTTT. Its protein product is CASRDGRAGGDTQYF.

In DNA, the CDR3 is TGTGCCAGTAGTATTGGGGCAGCAAAGGACGAGCAGTACTTC. Translation gives CASSIGAAKDEQYF. The chain combines TRBV19 with TRBJ2-7, with D possibly matching TRBD1 (5 bases). With 3 bases removed from V and 5 bases from J, the gap between germline ends came to 14 bases. Germline V gene data show CDR1 as LNHDA and CDR2 as SQIVND (reference sequence). This CDR3 comprises 14 residues.

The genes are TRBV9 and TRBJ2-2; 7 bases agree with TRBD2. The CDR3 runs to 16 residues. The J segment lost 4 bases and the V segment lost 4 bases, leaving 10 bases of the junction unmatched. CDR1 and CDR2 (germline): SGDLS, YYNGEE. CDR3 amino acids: CASSPGWGEGTGELFF. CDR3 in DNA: TGTGCCAGCAGCCCCGGTTGGGGGGAGGGCACCGGGGAGCTGTTTTTT.

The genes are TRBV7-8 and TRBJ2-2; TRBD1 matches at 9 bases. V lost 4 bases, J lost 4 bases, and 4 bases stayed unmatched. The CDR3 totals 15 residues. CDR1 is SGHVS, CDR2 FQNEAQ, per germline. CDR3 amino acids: CASSYRQGVTGELFF. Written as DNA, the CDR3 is TGTGCCAGCAGCTATAGACAGGGGGTCACCGGGGAGCTGTTTTTT.

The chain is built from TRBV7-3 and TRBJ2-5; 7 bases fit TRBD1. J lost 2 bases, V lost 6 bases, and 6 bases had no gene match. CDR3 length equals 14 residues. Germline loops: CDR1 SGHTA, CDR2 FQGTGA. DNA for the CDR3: TGTGCCAGCAGTCGACAGGGCGGGCAAGAGACCCAGTACTTC. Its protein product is CASSRQGGQETQYF.

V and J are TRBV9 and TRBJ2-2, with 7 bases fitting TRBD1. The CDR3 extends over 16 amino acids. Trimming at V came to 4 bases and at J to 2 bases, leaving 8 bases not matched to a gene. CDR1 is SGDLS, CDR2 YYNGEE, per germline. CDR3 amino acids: CASSLGGSGNTGELFF. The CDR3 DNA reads TGTGCCAGCAGCTTAGGGGGCTCTGGAAACACCGGGGAGCTGTTTTTT.

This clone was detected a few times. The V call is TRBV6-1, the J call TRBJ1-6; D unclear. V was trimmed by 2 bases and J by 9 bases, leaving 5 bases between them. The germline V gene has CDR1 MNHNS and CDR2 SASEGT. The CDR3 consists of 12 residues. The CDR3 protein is CASSEQVSPLHF. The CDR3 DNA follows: TGTGCCAGCAGTGAACAGGTTTCACCCCTCCACTTT.